Sequencing of this TCR beta chain was carried out in a study of blood T cell repertoires in COVID-19. TCRdb's copy holds only in-frame clones and misses some; the assay was immunoSEQ multiplex PCR. The sample contains under 200,000 clones, over 75% of which appear only once. Per germline, CDR1 MDHEN and CDR2 SYDVKM. The J segment lost 2 bases and the V segment lost 1 base, leaving 8 bases of the junction unmatched. The CDR3 is 18 residues long. The sequencing input was peripheral blood. The TCR sequence derives from a man in his 70s with acute or convalescent COVID-19. The chain uses TRBV28 and TRBJ1-5; TRBD1 matches 10 bases. The CDR3: CASSLFISGTGGNQPQHF. For the CDR3, the DNA is TGTGCCAGCAGTTTATTTATATCCGGGACAGGGGGCAATCAGCCCCAGCATTTT.